This TCR beta chain is drawn from a study of read filtering for tumor transcriptome and immune sequencing (dated by TCRdb to the early 2020s). Broadly, across the study: The cohort was composed of roughly 16 male and some 13 female patients, with a mean age of approximately 66 years and an age range of roughly 47 to 90. Under revised international staging, roughly eight patients fell into R-ISS I, some 15 into R-ISS II and roughly 7 into R-ISS III. After DNase treatment, whole-transcriptome libraries were prepared using the TruSeq RNA Access Library Prep Kit. TCR-region mapped reads per sample ranged from about 4 to 11 million with IR-seq versus only roughly 75 to 1273 with RNA-seq. Using the same bone marrow samples, the study ran both targeted immune repertoire sequencing and bulk whole-transcriptome sequencing and then compared the TCR repertoires from each method. As a main aim, a read-filtering strategy for immune repertoire data was addressed, with the specific question being whether clonotypes supported by a single read should be removed. Paper-wide results and their limitations: Compared with RNA-seq, IR-seq captured clonotypes at much greater depth and more reliably, and a smaller IR-seq throughput was enough to identify most of the shared clonotypes. Rather than purified T cells, the sorted CD138-negative fraction was a mixed bone marrow immune population. Single-read clonotypes made up about 87% of clonotypes but about 3.6% of total reads in IR-seq, and 74.6% of clonotypes and approximately 42% of reads in RNA-seq. Removing single-read clonotypes increased the correlation between IR-seq and RNA-seq shared clonotype proportions.

Bone marrow was sampled from every patient at the time of active disease. Ficoll-Hypaque density gradient centrifugation was used to isolate bone marrow mononuclear cells. CD138-negative cells were obtained by negative selection after labeling with CD138 magnetic microbeads on a MACS separator, removing myeloma plasma cells. Flow cytometry on an Attune NxT with CD138 antibodies was used to check the purity of the isolated cells. Total RNA was extracted with TRIzol reagent and quantified with a NanoDrop spectrophotometer. Paired RNA-seq and IR-seq were performed on the CD138-negative bone marrow sample of each patient. The junction carries 10 bases between V and J, which are trimmed by 0 bases and 7 bases respectively. CDR1 SGHRS and CDR2 YFSETQ were looked up in the germline V gene. Taken from cysteine to phenylalanine, the CDR3 has 13 residues. Of the read, only the CDR3 DNA is kept; its 39 bases are in frame from base 1.

TCR libraries were constructed from about 400 ng RNA using the Immunoverse kit, and molecular barcoded adaptors covering alpha/delta and beta/gamma chains were employed. TCR library preparation used the same RNA that was used for transcriptome sequencing. An Illumina HiSeq 4000 with 2 x 150 cycles was used to sequence the TCR libraries. The original methods were these. MiXCR aligned TCR reads to human V, D, J and C references and assembled the aligned reads into CDR3 clonotypes, with quality filtering and error correction included. The tcR package in R was used for analysis of clonotype counts and gene usage diversity. Raw mapping reads were checked after the RNA-seq reads had been mapped by STAR aligner version 2.5.3a onto the human GRCh37 genome. To test how sequencing depth affects detected clonotypes, IR-seq fastq files were randomly downsampled with Seqtk 1.3. TCRdb ran its own pipeline on the public reads, namely fastp trimming at Q25 and MiXCR clone calling, and kept in-frame beta chains. Every entry covers one CDR3 protein and lists the most common genes and DNA from its rows. The V and J calls, along with clone size, are taken from TCRdb and not from the paper's own processing. Counted in this sample were some 270 distinct CDR3 sequences; approximately 73% of them appeared once. The ten most abundant clones make up around half of the sample.

Regarding this clonotype: Its cognate antigen has yet to be identified. No quality values exist for individual bases; no much larger clone is one base distant.

The TCR was taken from a donor over 35 with multiple myeloma. This table probably holds off-target reads from a library built for another chain. This chain joins TRBV5-1 to TRBJ1-1, with a tentative D gene TRBD1 over 6 matching bases. Sequencing input: a population of CD138-negative cells sorted from bone marrow. According to the study, the label for this sample's cell subset or site signals: bone marrow mononuclear cells depleted of CD138+ plasma/myeloma cells by negative magnetic selection. CDR3 region: CASSLEGEGEAFF. In nucleotides, the sequence is TGCGCCAGCAGCTTGGAGGGGGAAGGTGAAGCTTTCTTT.